Listed here are 21 T cell receptor beta chains from one sample, sequenced in a study of OX40 agonist ivuxolimab in advanced cancers. The assay was immunoSEQ multiplex PCR, and TCRdb's table has in-frame clones only and misses some. The profile shows about 59,000 clones, less than 90% of them singletons. Specimen: CD4+ or CD8+ T cells sorted from blood, collected in a trial of the OX40 agonist ivuxolimab. The receptor set was obtained from an adult with an advanced solid tumor such as melanoma, head and neck, liver or kidney cancer.

CDR3 in DNA: TGTGCCAGCAGTTACTCGGCAGGGGCCTTTCTCACTGAAGCTTTCTTT. This sequence encodes CASSYSAGAFLTEAFF. The chain carries TRBV6-5 and TRBJ1-1, with D possibly TRBD1 on 6 matching bases. This CDR3 has 16 amino acids. The germline V gene has CDR1 MNHEY and CDR2 SVGAGI. V lost 0 bases to trimming and J lost 4 bases, with 15 bases between them.

The CDR3 nucleotides are TGTGCCAGCTCACCCGGACAGGGGGCGGATGGCTACACCTTC. Its translation: CASSPGQGADGYTF. The chain joins TRBV18 to TRBJ1-2; 11 positions match TRBD1. The germline gives CDR1 KGHSH, CDR2 LQKENI. V dropped 3 bases and J dropped 6; count of bases not matched to a gene: 3. The CDR3 spans 14 residues.

The chain joins TRBV18 to TRBJ2-7; perhaps TRBD1 as D (7 bases). The CDR3 spans 13 residues. V shed 2 bases and J shed 5 bases, with 10 bases lying between them. Per germline, CDR1 KGHSH and CDR2 LQKENI. DNA of the CDR3: TGTGCCAGCTCACCATCAGGGGGGAACGAGCAGTACTTC. It encodes CASSPSGGNEQYF.

This sequence joins TRBV29-1 and TRBJ1-4; 10 nucleotides line up with TRBD1. Looked up from germline, CDR1 is SQVTM and CDR2 is ANQGSEA. V shed 5 bases, J shed 8 bases, and the junction held 11 bases outside the gene matches. This CDR3 contains 15 residues. This chain's CDR3 is CSVRRGGTGEEKLFF. The CDR3 region has the DNA TGCAGCGTTCGCAGGGGGGGGACAGGGGAAGAAAAACTGTTTTTT.

This clone was seen more than once but under ten times. The chain has TRBV19 and TRBJ2-1; D gene ambiguous. Germline values: CDR1 LNHDA, CDR2 SQIVND (reference sequence). The CDR3 is 13 residues long. Trimming took 7 bases from V and 0 from J, leaving 7 bases between them. The CDR3 DNA reads as TGTGCCAGTACTACTGGCTCCTACAATGAGCAGTTCTTC. It yields the protein CASTTGSYNEQFF.

The V call is TRBV19, the J call TRBJ2-5, with 7 bases aligning to TRBD1. Germline V gene sequence: CDR1 LNHDA, CDR2 SQIVND (reference sequence). J gave up 4 bases and V 5 bases, and 10 bases lay outside the gene matches. This CDR3 is 15 amino acids long. CDR3 DNA sequence: TGTGCCAGTAGTCCACAGACAGGGAGTATAGAGACCCAGTACTTC. Translation: CASSPQTGSIETQYF.

The V and J genes are TRBV2 and TRBJ2-2; D not certain. Per the germline V gene, CDR1 is SNHLY and CDR2 is FYNNEI. This CDR3 comprises 12 residues. The V end was cut by 4 bases, the J end by 6 bases, with 6 bases between. The DNA for the CDR3 is TGTGCCAGCAGTGTAGAACCCGGGGAGCTGTTTTTT. It is translated as CASSVEPGELFF.

V usage is TRBV21-1 and J usage is TRBJ2-1; the D call TRBD1 from the table was never checked on the DNA. TRBV21-1 is a documented pseudogene. The CDR3 runs to 16 residues. The CDR3 here is CASSILNGQGADEQFF. DNA of the CDR3: TGTGCCAGCAGCATATTGAATGGACAGGGGGCCGACGAGCAGTTCTTC.

The J gene is TRBJ1-2, the V gene TRBV6-5; no clear D gene. Germline-derived CDR1 and CDR2 are MNHEY and SVGAGI. Trimming stripped 8 bases from V and 2 bases from J, with 12 bases between. This CDR3 contains 13 residues. The DNA for the CDR3 is TGTGCCAGCGCGCCGTTGATGAACTATGGCTACACCTTC. Translated: CASAPLMNYGYTF.

The DNA for the CDR3 is TGTGCCAGCAGAGAGGGGGGAAACACCATATATTTT. Translated: CASREGGNTIYF. The chain is built from TRBV28 and TRBJ1-3; a possible D gene is TRBD1 (5 bases). The CDR3 length is 12 residues. Trimming removed 6 bases from V and 4 bases from J, with 7 bases in between. Looked up from germline, CDR1 is MDHEN and CDR2 is SYDVKM.

The chain links TRBV5-4 to TRBJ1-1; no definite D call. Germline V lookup: CDR1 SGHNT, CDR2 YYREEE (reference sequence). V dropped 4 bases and J dropped 4 bases, with 17 bases sitting between them. The CDR3 consists of 15 residues. The CDR3 bases are TGTGCCAGCAGCCGGCGGCTCAGTACCGGCACTGAAGCTTTCTTT. This gives the protein CASSRRLSTGTEAFF.

This clone was detected only a few times. The rearrangement uses TRBV2 and TRBJ1-2; D perhaps matches TRBD1 (6 bases). With 3 bases removed from V and 4 bases from J, the gap between germline ends came to 6 bases. CDR1 and CDR2 from the germline V gene are SNHLY and FYNNEI. The CDR3 is made up of 12 amino acids. The CDR3 DNA follows: TGTGCCAGCAGTGACAGGGGCTATGGCTACACCTTC. It specifies CASSDRGYGYTF.

Of note for this clone: Other DNA sequences in the same sample also yield this CDR3. This chain connects TRBV6-1 to TRBJ1-1, with D unresolved. This CDR3 region has 13 residues. The germline V gene has CDR1 MNHNS and CDR2 SASEGT. V shed 7 bases and J shed 1 base, with 10 bases lying between them. CDR3 sequence reads: CASKSPENTEAFF. In DNA form, the CDR3 reads TGTGCCAGCAAAAGCCCAGAGAACACTGAAGCTTTCTTT.

The chain is built from TRBV6-1 and TRBJ2-1; maybe TRBD1 (5 bases). Germline V gives CDR1 MNHNS, CDR2 SASEGT. Between the trimmed V and J ends, which lost 2 bases and 3 bases, there was a span of 11 bases. CDR3 length equals 15 residues. For the CDR3, the DNA is TGTGCCAGCAGTGAATGGGGCTTCCTCTACAATGAGCAGTTCTTC. The encoded protein is CASSEWGFLYNEQFF.

This chain links TRBV7-9 with TRBJ2-1; the D gene is possibly TRBD2 (7 bases). The CDR3 loop spans 13 amino acids. V lost 3 bases, J lost 7 bases, and 10 bases lay in between. Germline V lookup: CDR1 SEHNR, CDR2 FQNEAQ (reference sequence). The CDR3 DNA sequence: TGTGCCAGCAGCTTGGCGGGGGCGAATGAGCAGTTCTTC. It encodes CASSLAGANEQFF.

This chain uses TRBV12-5 with TRBJ1-1, with a tentative D call TRBD1 (5 bases). The germline CDR1 and CDR2 sequences are LGHNT and FRNRAP. The V end lost 4 bases, the J end lost 5 bases, and 14 bases lay between the germline ends. There are 14 residues in the CDR3. CDR3 coding DNA: TGTGCTAGTGGTTCGGGGACGGAAATGACTGAAGCTTTCTTT. It codes for CASGSGTEMTEAFF.

This rearrangement joins TRBV9 to TRBJ1-2; 11 bases agree with TRBD1. This CDR3 region has 15 residues. The trim removed 4 bases at V and 2 bases at J, leaving 4 bases unmatched. Germline V gene data show CDR1 as SGDLS and CDR2 as YYNGEE. CDR3 bases: TGTGCCAGCAGCCCCCGGGACAGGGGGAACTATGGCTACACCTTC. Protein sequence: CASSPRDRGNYGYTF.

There are a few counts of this clone. The rearrangement uses TRBV10-3 and TRBJ1-1, with TRBD1 matching over 7 bases. This CDR3 contains 14 residues. In germline, CDR1 is ENHRY, CDR2 SYGVKD. Trimming cost V 6 bases and J 11 bases; bases outside gene matches: 15. The DNA for the CDR3 is TGTGCCATCAGGGACCCCGGGACAGACTACAGGGCTTTCTTT. Residues: CAIRDPGTDYRAFF.

This clone was observed a handful of times. This rearrangement joins TRBV19 to TRBJ1-1; 7 bases map to TRBD1. Germline V gene sequence: CDR1 LNHDA, CDR2 SQIVND (reference sequence). This CDR3 is built from 15 residues. The V segment lost 6 bases and the J segment 0 bases; nucleotides outside the gene matches: 7. The CDR3 protein is CASRTGTAMNTEAFF. DNA for the CDR3: TGTGCCAGTAGGACCGGGACAGCCATGAACACTGAAGCTTTCTTT.

This chain uses TRBV2 with TRBJ1-2; a possible D gene is TRBD1 (5 bases). Germline values: CDR1 SNHLY, CDR2 FYNNEI. V was trimmed by 5 bases and J by 8 bases, leaving 18 bases between them. The CDR3 extends over 14 amino acids. The CDR3, as DNA: TGTGCCAGCAGTAGACCCTCAGGGAATGGGGGCTACACCTTC. This encodes CASSRPSGNGGYTF.

V usage is TRBV18 and J usage is TRBJ1-5; no clear D. CDR1 KGHSH and CDR2 LQKENI come from the germline V gene. This CDR3 has 16 residues. The V gene lost 2 bases and the J gene lost 4 bases, with 15 bases spanning the gap. The CDR3 protein is CASSPNISARNQPQHF. In DNA, the CDR3 is TGTGCCAGCTCACCAAATATAAGCGCAAGAAATCAGCCCCAGCATTTT.